The 27 T cell receptor beta chains presented below share a single source sample, sequenced in a study of Ad26.COV2.S vaccination and SARS-CoV-2 variants. Treatment in this sample: roughly 19 received Ad26.COV2.S at low or high dose, single or two shots; 5 received placebo; per-sample allocation not given. It was on day 63 after the first vaccine or placebo injection that samples were taken. The assay was immunoSEQ multiplex PCR, and TCRdb's table has in-frame clones only and misses some. The sample yields more than 250,000 clones, 80% to 90% seen once. The sample in question was peripheral blood, obtained in a trial of Ad26.COV2.S vaccine versus placebo. These receptors all stem from a person between 18 and 65 years old who received the Ad26.COV2.S COVID-19 vaccine or a placebo.

The chain couples TRBV19 to TRBJ2-2; D may correspond to TRBD1 or TRBD2 (6 bases each). V was cut by 5 bases and J by 6 bases, with 22 bases left in between. The CDR3 has 17 residues. Looked up from germline, CDR1 is LNHDA and CDR2 is SQIVND (reference sequence). CDR3 protein: CASSLTPQGTLAGELFF. The CDR3 DNA reads as TGTGCCAGTAGTCTAACCCCCCAGGGGACTTTGGCCGGGGAGCTGTTTTTT. The variable domain in full, with the rest retrieved from reference TRBV19 and TRBJ2-2, is DGGITQSPKYLFRKEGQNVTLSCEQNLNHDAMYWYRQDPGQGLRLIYYSQIVNDFQKGDIAEGYSVSREKKESFPLTVTSAQKNPTAFYLCASSLTPQGTLAGELFFGEGSRLTVL.

This chain uses TRBV7-2 with TRBJ2-4; the D gene is possibly TRBD2 (6 bases). The CDR3 is 16 amino acids. Germline CDR1 SGHTA, CDR2 FQGNSA. Trimming left V 1 base short and J 6 bases short, with 16 bases between. Here the CDR3 DNA reads TGTGCCAGCAGCTTAGGCGGGGTTTTCGTATCAAACATTCAGTACTTC. Encoded protein: CASSLGGVFVSNIQYF.

This clone was detected only once. J is TRBJ1-2 and V is TRBV9; TRBD1 aligns across 11 bases. CDR1 is SGDLS and CDR2 is YYNGEE in the germline V gene. V shed 4 bases and J 8 bases; nucleotides not matched to a gene: 10. This CDR3 comprises 15 residues. The CDR3 loop is CASSHPGTGGGGYTF. The CDR3 DNA follows: TGTGCCAGCAGCCATCCCGGGACAGGGGGAGGGGGCTACACCTTC. The entire variable domain, with the rest obtained from reference TRBV9 and TRBJ1-2, is as follows: DSGVTQTPKHLITATGQRVTLRCSPRSGDLSVYWYQQSLDQGLQFLIQYYNGEERAKGNILERFSAQQFPDLHSELNLSSLELGDSALYFCASSHPGTGGGGYTFGSGTRLTVV.

The CDR3 reads CASSFRAGNPYGYTF. CDR3 nucleotides: TGTGCCAGCAGTTTCCGGGCAGGGAACCCCTATGGCTACACCTTC. This sequence joins TRBV28 and TRBJ1-2; maybe TRBD1 (5 bases). Trimming left V 3 bases short and J 4 bases short, with 15 bases between. Germline values: CDR1 MDHEN, CDR2 SYDVKM. CDR3 size: 15 residues.

This clone was observed a handful of times. V usage is TRBV23-1 and J usage is TRBJ1-3; D perhaps matches TRBD1 (5 bases). TRBV23-1 is identified as an open reading frame with a role that is uncertain. The ends were cut back, 0 bases at V and 2 bases at J, with 17 bases in the middle. The CDR3 length is 18 residues. Written as DNA, the CDR3 is TGCGCCAGCAGTCAATCGAGGAGTGAGGGGTGGACTGGAAACACCATATATTTT. Its protein product is CASSQSRSEGWTGNTIYF.

This clone appeared a few times. The rearrangement links TRBV18 to TRBJ2-3, with TRBD2 identical over 9 bases. V lost 1 base, J lost 0 bases, and 2 bases stayed unmatched. The germline V gene encodes CDR1 KGHSH and CDR2 LQKENI. CDR3 length: 16 residues. The CDR3 spells CASSPRLAASTDTQYF. The CDR3 DNA follows: TGTGCCAGCTCACCACGACTAGCGGCAAGCACAGATACGCAGTATTTT.

The V call is TRBV12-5, the J call TRBJ2-2, with D tentatively TRBD2 (6 bases). Germline CDR1 reads LGHNT; CDR2 reads FRNRAP. CDR3 size: 18 residues. V was pared by 4 bases and J by 6 bases, with 24 bases between. In DNA, the CDR3 is TGTGCTAGTGGTTATAACCCAAACGCAATACGGGGGTCCGGGGAGCTGTTTTTT. Encoded protein: CASGYNPNAIRGSGELFF.

This chain uses TRBV10-3 with TRBJ1-1; 9 positions agree with TRBD1. Germline lookup yields CDR1 ENHRY and CDR2 SYGVKD. The CDR3 is 15 residues long. After removal of 6 bases from V and 6 bases from J, the junction contained 11 bases not matched to a gene. The chain's CDR3 is CAISSIGQGIAEAFF. The CDR3 DNA is TGTGCCATCAGCTCGATCGGACAGGGGATTGCTGAAGCTTTCTTT.

The genes are TRBV18 and TRBJ2-1; 7 nucleotides match TRBD1. CDR1 and CDR2 (germline): KGHSH, LQKENI. Losses at the gene ends were 8 bases for V and 4 bases for J; bases not matched to a gene: 5. CDR3 size: 13 residues. DNA for the CDR3: TGTGCCAGCCTGGACAGGCCTTACAATGAGCAGTTCTTC. It codes for CASLDRPYNEQFF.

V is TRBV27 and J is TRBJ2-1, with D maybe TRBD2 (5 bases). Germline CDR1 reads MNHEY; CDR2 reads SMNVEV (reference sequence). V was clipped by 4 bases and J by 12 bases, with 16 bases between them. The CDR3 consists of 13 residues. The CDR3 coding sequence is TGTGCCAGCAGTTACTCAGGACTGTCGTGGCAGTTCTTC. Protein: CASSYSGLSWQFF.

V is TRBV11-3 and J is TRBJ2-1; D is unresolved. V dropped 1 base and J dropped 7 bases, with 11 bases sitting between them. The CDR3 spans 14 residues. The V gene's germline CDR1 is SGHNT and CDR2 YENEEA. CDR3 sequence (DNA): TGTGCCAGCAGCTTAGCGGCAGGTGGGAATGAGCAGTTCTTC. Amino acid sequence: CASSLAAGGNEQFF.

The chain recombines TRBV12-2 with TRBJ1-5; no check of the table's D call, TRBD1, against the DNA was made. TRBV12-2 has pseudogene status. There are 13 residues in the CDR3. CDR3 sequence (DNA): TGTGCAAGTCGCTTAGAAGGGGATTTATCCCAGCATTTT. Translated, it gives CASRLEGDLSQHF.

The genes are TRBV5-1 and TRBJ1-1, with 9 nucleotides matching TRBD1. Germline V CDR1 and CDR2: SGHRS, YFSETQ. The V and J ends lost 4 bases and 0 bases, in that order; junction bases with no gene match: 4. This CDR3 spans 15 amino acids. The CDR3 loop is CASSRTGVMNTEAFF. The CDR3 region has the DNA TGCGCCAGCAGCCGGACAGGGGTCATGAACACTGAAGCTTTCTTT.

The chain employs TRBV6-5 and TRBJ2-7; D remains unclear. This CDR3 has 15 amino acids. CDR1 and CDR2 from the germline V gene are MNHEY and SVGAGI. The V end lost 2 bases, the J end lost 0 bases, and 11 bases lay between the germline ends. CDR3 region: CASSYHGPNSYEQYF. The CDR3 region has the DNA TGTGCCAGCAGTTACCATGGGCCTAACTCCTACGAGCAGTACTTC.

The chain is built from TRBV28 and TRBJ2-1, with 13 bases lining up with TRBD2. Germline V gives CDR1 MDHEN, CDR2 SYDVKM. The V and J ends lost 6 bases and 0 bases, in that order; junction bases with no gene match: 2. This CDR3 region has 16 residues. The CDR3 DNA reads TGTGCCAGCAGGACTAGCGGGGGGATCTCCTACAATGAGCAGTTCTTC. As protein: CASRTSGGISYNEQFF.

The chain joins TRBV2 to TRBJ2-3, with D possibly TRBD2 on 5 matching bases. The CDR3 has 15 residues. Trimming took off 10 bases at V and 6 bases at J, with 23 bases between the two ends. Per germline, CDR1 SNHLY and CDR2 FYNNEI. CDR3 sequence (DNA): TGTGCCACCATCCCGCGGAGGCGGGTAACGGATACGCAGTATTTT. Its protein product is CATIPRRRVTDTQYF.

The J gene is TRBJ1-6, the V gene TRBV5-1; 10 bases line up with TRBD1. Germline CDR1 and CDR2: SGHRS and YFSETQ. The V segment lost 4 bases and the J segment 9 bases; nucleotides outside the gene matches: 4. The CDR3 has 14 residues. CDR3 in DNA: TGCGCCAGCAGCCCGGGACAGGGGCGTTCACCCCTCCACTTT. It yields the protein CASSPGQGRSPLHF.

This chain joins TRBV9 and TRBJ2-1, with D maybe TRBD1 (5 bases). Trimming removed 0 bases at V and 2 bases at J, with 15 bases between. The CDR3 is 17 residues long. From germline, CDR1 is SGDLS and CDR2 YYNGEE. The CDR3 sequence: CASSVVSGPDPYNEQFF. The CDR3 nucleotides read TGTGCCAGCAGCGTAGTTTCAGGGCCCGACCCCTACAATGAGCAGTTCTTC.

V is TRBV18 and J is TRBJ1-1; maybe TRBD1 (6 bases). V lost 6 bases and J 4 bases, leaving 18 bases between the germline ends. Germline V gene data show CDR1 as KGHSH and CDR2 as LQKENI. CDR3 size: 15 residues. The DNA for the CDR3 is TGTGCCAGCTCCCCGGGGGGCCCAGCGGGCACTGAAGCTTTCTTT. It is translated as CASSPGGPAGTEAFF.

The chain links TRBV4-2 to TRBJ1-2; possible D gene TRBD1, 5 bases. V was pared by 11 bases and J by 4 bases, with 17 bases between. Germline V gives CDR1 LGHNA, CDR2 YNFKEQ. This CDR3 is built from 13 residues. Here the CDR3 reads CASSGGDLYGYTF. The CDR3 nucleotides are TGTGCCTCCTCCGGGGGGGATCTCTATGGCTACACCTTC.

The chain is built from TRBV5-5 and TRBJ2-3, with 11 bases that match TRBD2. In germline, CDR1 is SGHKS, CDR2 YYEKEE (reference sequence). V trimming: 4 bases; J trimming: 4 bases; junction bases outside the gene matches: 8. The CDR3 spans 16 residues. The CDR3 nucleotides read TGTGCCAGCAGCGTGGCACTAGCGGGAGTAGCAGATACGCAGTATTTT. This codes for CASSVALAGVADTQYF.

V and J are TRBV18 and TRBJ1-1; TRBD1 matches 8 bases. The V and J ends lost 4 bases and 4 bases, in that order; junction bases with no gene match: 5. Germline V gene sequence: CDR1 KGHSH, CDR2 LQKENI. The CDR3 contains 14 residues. The CDR3 spells CASSQTGGITEAFF. The CDR3 nucleotides read TGTGCCAGCTCACAAACAGGGGGTATCACTGAAGCTTTCTTT.

The J gene is TRBJ1-1, the V gene TRBV29-1, with 9 nucleotides matching TRBD1. In germline, CDR1 is SQVTM, CDR2 ANQGSEA. This CDR3 has 15 amino acids. V shed 5 bases and J 5 bases; nucleotides not matched to a gene: 12. The CDR3 here is CSVLPTGGVETEAFF. DNA of the CDR3: TGCAGCGTTCTTCCCACAGGGGGCGTCGAGACTGAAGCTTTCTTT.

J is TRBJ1-2 and V is TRBV7-9; D is unresolved. The length of the CDR3 is 15 residues. With 2 bases removed from V and 4 bases from J, the gap between germline ends came to 14 bases. Germline V gene lookup returns CDR1 SEHNR and CDR2 FQNEAQ (reference sequence). CDR3 protein: CASSLFGENSYGYTF. The CDR3 bases are TGTGCCAGCAGCTTATTCGGGGAGAATAGCTATGGCTACACCTTC.

The chain uses TRBV11-3 and TRBJ1-5; D ambiguous. Germline CDR1 reads SGHNT; CDR2 reads YENEEA. The CDR3 consists of 11 residues. Trimming removed 3 bases from V and 11 bases from J, with 8 bases in between. In DNA, the CDR3 is TGTGCCAGCAGCTTGACGGAAGCCCAGCATTTT. This codes for CASSLTEAQHF.

This clone was found once. V gene TRBV29-1 combines with J gene TRBJ2-3; TRBD2 is a possible D gene (6 bases). Trimming left V 1 base short and J 3 bases short, with 17 bases between. The CDR3 is 16 amino acids. Germline-derived CDR1 and CDR2 are SQVTM and ANQGSEA. The CDR3 loop is CSVEGGLTSRTDTQYF. In nucleotides, the CDR3 is TGCAGCGTTGAAGGAGGGTTGACTAGTAGGACAGATACGCAGTATTTT.

The V and J genes are TRBV7-9 and TRBJ2-2; D gene ambiguous. V was pared by 5 bases and J by 4 bases, with 8 bases between. Germline V CDR1 and CDR2: SEHNR, FQNEAQ (reference sequence). The CDR3 has 13 residues. The CDR3, as DNA: TGTGCCAGCAGCAAAGAGATCACCGGGGAGCTGTTTTTT. Residues: CASSKEITGELFF.